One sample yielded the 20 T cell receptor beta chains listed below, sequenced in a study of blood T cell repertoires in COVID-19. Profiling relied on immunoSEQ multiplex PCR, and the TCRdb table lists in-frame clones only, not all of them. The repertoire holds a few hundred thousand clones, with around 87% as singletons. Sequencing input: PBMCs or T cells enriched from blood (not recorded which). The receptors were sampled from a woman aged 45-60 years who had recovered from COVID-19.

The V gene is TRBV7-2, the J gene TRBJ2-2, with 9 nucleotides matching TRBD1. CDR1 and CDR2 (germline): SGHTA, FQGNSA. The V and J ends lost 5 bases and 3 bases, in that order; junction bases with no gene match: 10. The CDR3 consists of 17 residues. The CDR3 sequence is CASSRDRDREDTGELFF. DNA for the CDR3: TGTGCCAGCAGCCGGGATCGGGACAGGGAGGACACCGGGGAGCTGTTTTTT. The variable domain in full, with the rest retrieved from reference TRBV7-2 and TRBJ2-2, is GAGVSQSPSNKVTEKGKDVELRCDPISGHTALYWYRQSLGQGLEFLIYFQGNSAPDKSGLPSDRFSAERTGGSVSTLTIQRTQQEDSAVYLCASSRDRDREDTGELFFGEGSRLTVL.

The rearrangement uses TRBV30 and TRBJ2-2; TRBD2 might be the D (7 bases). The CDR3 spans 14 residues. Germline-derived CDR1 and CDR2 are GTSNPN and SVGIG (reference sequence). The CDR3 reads CAGGASPNTGELFF. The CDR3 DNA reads TGTGCAGGGGGGGCTAGCCCGAACACCGGGGAGCTGTTTTTT. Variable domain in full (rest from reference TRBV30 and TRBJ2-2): SQTIHQWPATLVQPVGSPLSLECTVEGTSNPNLYWYRQAAGRGLQLLFYSVGIGQISSEVPQNLSASRPQDRQFILSSKKLLLSDSGFYLCAGGASPNTGELFFGEGSRLTVL.

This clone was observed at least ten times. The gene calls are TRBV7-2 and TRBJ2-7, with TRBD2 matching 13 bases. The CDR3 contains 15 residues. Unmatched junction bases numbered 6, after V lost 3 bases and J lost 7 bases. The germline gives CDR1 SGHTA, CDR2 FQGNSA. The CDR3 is CASSLTSGGTREQYF. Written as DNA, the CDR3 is TGTGCCAGCAGCTTGACTAGCGGGGGGACGAGGGAGCAGTACTTC. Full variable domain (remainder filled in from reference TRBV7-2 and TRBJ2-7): GAGVSQSPSNKVTEKGKDVELRCDPISGHTALYWYRQSLGQGLEFLIYFQGNSAPDKSGLPSDRFSAERTGGSVSTLTIQRTQQEDSAVYLCASSLTSGGTREQYFGPGTRLTVT.

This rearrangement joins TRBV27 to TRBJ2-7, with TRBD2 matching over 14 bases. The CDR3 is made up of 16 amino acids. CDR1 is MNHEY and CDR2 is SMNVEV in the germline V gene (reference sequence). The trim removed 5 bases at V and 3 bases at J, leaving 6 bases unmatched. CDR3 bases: TGTGCCAGCAGTACTTGGACTAGCGGGGGGTTCTACGAGCAGTACTTC. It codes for CASSTWTSGGFYEQYF.

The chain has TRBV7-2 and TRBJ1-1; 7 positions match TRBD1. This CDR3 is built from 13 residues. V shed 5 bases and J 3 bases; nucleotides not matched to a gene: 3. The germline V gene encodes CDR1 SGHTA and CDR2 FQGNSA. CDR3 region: CASSRRGHTEAFF. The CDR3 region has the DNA TGTGCCAGCAGCAGAAGGGGGCACACTGAAGCTTTCTTT.

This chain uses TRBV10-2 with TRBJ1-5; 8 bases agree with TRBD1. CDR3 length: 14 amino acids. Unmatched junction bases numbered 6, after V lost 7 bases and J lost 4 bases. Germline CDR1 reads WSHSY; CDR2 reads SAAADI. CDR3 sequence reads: CASTADRVNQPQHF. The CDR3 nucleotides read TGCGCCAGCACTGCGGACAGGGTAAATCAGCCCCAGCATTTT.

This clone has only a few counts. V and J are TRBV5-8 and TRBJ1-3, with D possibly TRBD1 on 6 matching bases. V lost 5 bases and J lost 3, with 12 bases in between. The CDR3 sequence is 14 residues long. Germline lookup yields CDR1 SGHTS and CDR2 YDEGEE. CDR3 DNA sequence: TGTGCCAGCAGTCGCGGACAGCTTGGAAACACCATATATTTT. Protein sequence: CASSRGQLGNTIYF.

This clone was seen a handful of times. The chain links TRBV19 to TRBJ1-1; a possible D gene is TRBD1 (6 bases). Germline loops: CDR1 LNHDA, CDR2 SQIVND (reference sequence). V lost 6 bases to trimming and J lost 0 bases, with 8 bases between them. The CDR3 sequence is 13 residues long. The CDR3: CASRRGMNTEAFF. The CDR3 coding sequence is TGTGCCAGTAGGAGGGGGATGAACACTGAAGCTTTCTTT.

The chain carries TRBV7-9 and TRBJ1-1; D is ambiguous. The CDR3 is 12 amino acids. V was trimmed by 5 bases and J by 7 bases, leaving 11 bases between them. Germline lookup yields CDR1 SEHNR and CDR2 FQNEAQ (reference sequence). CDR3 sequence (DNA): TGTGCCAGCAGCAAGCTGCCGGGTGAAGCTTTCTTT. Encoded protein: CASSKLPGEAFF.

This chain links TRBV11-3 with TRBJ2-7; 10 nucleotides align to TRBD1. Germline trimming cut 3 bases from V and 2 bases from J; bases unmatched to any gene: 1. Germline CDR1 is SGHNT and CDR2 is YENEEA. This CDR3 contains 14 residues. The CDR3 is CASSLGQGPYEQYF. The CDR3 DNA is TGTGCCAGCAGCTTGGGACAGGGGCCCTACGAGCAGTACTTC. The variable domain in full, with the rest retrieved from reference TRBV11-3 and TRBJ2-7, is EAGVVQSPRYKIIEKKQPVAFWCNPISGHNTLYWYLQNLGQGPELLIRYENEEAVDDSQLPKDRFSAERLKGVDSTLKIQPAELGDSAVYLCASSLGQGPYEQYFGPGTRLTVT.

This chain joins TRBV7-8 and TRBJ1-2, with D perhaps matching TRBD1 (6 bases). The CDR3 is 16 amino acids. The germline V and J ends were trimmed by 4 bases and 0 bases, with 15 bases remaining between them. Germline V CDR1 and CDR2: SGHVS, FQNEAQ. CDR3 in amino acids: CASSSNRVGSNYGYTF. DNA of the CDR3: TGTGCCAGCAGCTCGAACAGGGTAGGGTCTAACTATGGCTACACCTTC.

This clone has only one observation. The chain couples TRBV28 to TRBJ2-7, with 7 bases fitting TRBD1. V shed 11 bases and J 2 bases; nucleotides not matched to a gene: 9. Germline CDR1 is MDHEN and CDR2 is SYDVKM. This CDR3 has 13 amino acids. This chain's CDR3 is CAGAGTDTYEQYF. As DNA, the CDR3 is TGTGCCGGCGCCGGGACAGATACCTACGAGCAGTACTTC.

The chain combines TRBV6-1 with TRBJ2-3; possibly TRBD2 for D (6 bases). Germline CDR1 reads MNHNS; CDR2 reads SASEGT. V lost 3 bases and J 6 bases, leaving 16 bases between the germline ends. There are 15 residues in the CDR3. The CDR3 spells CASSDWVGEVDTQYF. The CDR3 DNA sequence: TGTGCCAGCAGTGATTGGGTCGGGGAGGTGGATACGCAGTATTTT.

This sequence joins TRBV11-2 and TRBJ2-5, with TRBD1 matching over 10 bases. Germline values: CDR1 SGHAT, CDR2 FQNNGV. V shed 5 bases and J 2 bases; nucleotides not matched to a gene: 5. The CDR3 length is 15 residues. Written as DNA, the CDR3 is TGTGCCAGCAGCACTCCGGGACAGGGGCAAGAGACCCAGTACTTC. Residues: CASSTPGQGQETQYF.

This chain's CDR3 is CASRGQINTEAFF. The CDR3 bases are TGTGCCAGTCGTGGGCAGATCAACACTGAAGCTTTCTTT. This chain uses TRBV7-3 with TRBJ1-1; D unresolved. Germline values: CDR1 SGHTA, CDR2 FQGTGA. Deletions cut 9 bases from V and 2 bases from J, with 13 bases between. The CDR3 consists of 13 residues.

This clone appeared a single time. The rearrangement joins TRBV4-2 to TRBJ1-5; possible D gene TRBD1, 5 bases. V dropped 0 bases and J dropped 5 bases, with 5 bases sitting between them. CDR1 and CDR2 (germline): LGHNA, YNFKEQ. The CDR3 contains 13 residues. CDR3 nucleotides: TGTGCCAGCAGCCAAGACAGGGATCAGCCCCAGCATTTT. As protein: CASSQDRDQPQHF.

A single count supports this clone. The CDR3 sequence: CATSDSSGGMDTQYF. CDR3 nucleotides: TGTGCCACCAGTGACTCTAGCGGGGGGATGGATACGCAGTATTTT. The chain couples TRBV24-1 to TRBJ2-3; 11 bases match TRBD2. This CDR3 is 15 amino acids long. Germline V gene data show CDR1 as KGHDR and CDR2 as SFDVKD. The trim removed 4 bases at V and 6 bases at J, leaving 5 bases unmatched.

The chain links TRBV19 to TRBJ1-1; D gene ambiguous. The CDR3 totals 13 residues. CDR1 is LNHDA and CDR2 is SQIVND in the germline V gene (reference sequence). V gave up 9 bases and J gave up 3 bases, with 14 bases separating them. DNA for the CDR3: TGTGCCAGCATAGGTACCCGGGACACTGAAGCTTTCTTT. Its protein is CASIGTRDTEAFF.

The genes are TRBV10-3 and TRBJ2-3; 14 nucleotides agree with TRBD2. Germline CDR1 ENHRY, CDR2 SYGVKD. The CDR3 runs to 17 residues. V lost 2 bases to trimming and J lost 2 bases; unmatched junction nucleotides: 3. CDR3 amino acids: CAISERTSGGTTDTQYF. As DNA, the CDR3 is TGTGCCATCAGTGAGAGGACTAGCGGGGGGACCACAGATACGCAGTATTTT.

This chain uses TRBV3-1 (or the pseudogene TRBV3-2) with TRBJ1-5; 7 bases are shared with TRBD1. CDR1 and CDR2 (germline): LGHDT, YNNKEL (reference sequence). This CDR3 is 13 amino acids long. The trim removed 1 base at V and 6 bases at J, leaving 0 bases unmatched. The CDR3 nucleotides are TGTGCCAGCAGCCAAGGGGACAGTCAGCCCCAGCATTTT. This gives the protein CASSQGDSQPQHF.